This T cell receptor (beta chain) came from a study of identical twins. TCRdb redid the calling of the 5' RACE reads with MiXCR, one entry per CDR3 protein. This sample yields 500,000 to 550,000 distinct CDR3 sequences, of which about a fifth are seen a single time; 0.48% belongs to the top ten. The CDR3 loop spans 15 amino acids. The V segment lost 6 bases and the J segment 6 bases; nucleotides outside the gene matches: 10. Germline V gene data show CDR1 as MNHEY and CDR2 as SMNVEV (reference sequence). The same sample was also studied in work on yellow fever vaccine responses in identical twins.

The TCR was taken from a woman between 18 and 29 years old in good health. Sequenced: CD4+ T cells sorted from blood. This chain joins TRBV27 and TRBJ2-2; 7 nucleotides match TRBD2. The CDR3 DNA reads TGTGCCAGCAGGCAGAGCGGGGCACCCGCCGGGGAGCTGTTTTTT. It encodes CASRQSGAPAGELFF.